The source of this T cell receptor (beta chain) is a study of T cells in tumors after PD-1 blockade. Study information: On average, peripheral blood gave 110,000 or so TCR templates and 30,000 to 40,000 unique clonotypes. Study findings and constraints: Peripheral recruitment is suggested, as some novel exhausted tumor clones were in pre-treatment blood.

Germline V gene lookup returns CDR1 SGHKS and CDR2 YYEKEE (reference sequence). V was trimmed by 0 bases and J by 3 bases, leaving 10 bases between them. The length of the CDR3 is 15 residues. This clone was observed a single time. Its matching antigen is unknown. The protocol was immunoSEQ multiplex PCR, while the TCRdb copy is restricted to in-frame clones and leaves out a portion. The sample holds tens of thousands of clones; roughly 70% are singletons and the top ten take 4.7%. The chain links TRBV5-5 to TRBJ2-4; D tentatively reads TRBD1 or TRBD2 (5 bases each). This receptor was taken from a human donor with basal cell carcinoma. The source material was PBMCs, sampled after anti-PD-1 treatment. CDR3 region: CASSLAAGGKNIQYF. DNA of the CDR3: TGTGCCAGCAGCTTGGCCGCTGGGGGCAAAAACATTCAGTACTTC.